These T cell receptor beta chains were read from a single sample in a study of cytomegalovirus exposure and HLA in healthy donors. Sequencing was performed with immunoSEQ multiplex PCR; in TCRdb, only in-frame clones are kept and a portion is missing. Here the sample spans around 140,000 clones, around two thirds being singletons. The source material was PBMCs. The receptor source for this set is a woman aged 40 to 55 in good health and CMV-seronegative. CDR3s include the opening cysteine and the closing phenylalanine or tryptophan. The D gene is left open where the match is weak. Rows may omit the clone size; those that give it use once, few, many or a size class.

CDR3nt: TGTGCCAGTAGTATCGGTACGTTCTACTACGAGCAGTACTTC
CDR3aa: CASSIGTFYYEQYF
v_gene: TRBV19
abundance: .
j_gene: TRBJ2-7
d_gene: .

CDR3nt: TGTGCCAGCAGACAGAGCTACGAGCAGTACTTC
CDR3aa: CASRQSYEQYF
v_gene: TRBV2
abundance: .
j_gene: TRBJ2-7
d_gene: .

CDR3nt: TGTGCCAGCTCACCAATGTTAGCCGGGGATCAGCCCCAGCATTTT
CDR3aa: CASSPMLAGDQPQHF
v_gene: TRBV18
abundance: .
j_gene: TRBJ1-5
d_gene: .

CDR3nt: TGTGCCAGCTCAGTGGACAGGCCTTACTCTGGAAACACCATATATTTT
CDR3aa: CASSVDRPYSGNTIYF
v_gene: TRBV18
abundance: few
j_gene: TRBJ1-3
d_gene: TRBD1

CDR3nt: TGTGCCAGTAGTATAGCCGGCGGGAATAATTACGAGCAGTACTTC
CDR3aa: CASSIAGGNNYEQYF
v_gene: TRBV19
abundance: .
j_gene: TRBJ2-7
d_gene: .

CDR3nt: TGTGCTAGTGCCCAAGAGGTAGGTCCCGGGGCCAACGTCCTGACTTTC
CDR3aa: CASAQEVGPGANVLTF
v_gene: TRBV12-5
abundance: .
j_gene: TRBJ2-6
d_gene: .

CDR3nt: TGTGCCAGCAGCTTATCCGGGACTAGCGGTGGGGGGCAGTTCTTC
CDR3aa: CASSLSGTSGGGQFF
v_gene: TRBV7-3
abundance: .
j_gene: TRBJ2-1
d_gene: TRBD2

CDR3nt: TGTGCCAGCAGCGCCCCCGGGACAGGGGAAGCTGGGGCCAACGTCCTGACTTTC
CDR3aa: CASSAPGTGEAGANVLTF
v_gene: TRBV7-9
abundance: .
j_gene: TRBJ2-6
d_gene: TRBD1

CDR3nt: TGTGCCAGCTCACCATGGACTAGCGGGGGGGTAAACCCATCAGATACGCAGTATTTT
CDR3aa: CASSPWTSGGVNPSDTQYF
v_gene: TRBV18
abundance: .
j_gene: TRBJ2-3
d_gene: TRBD2

CDR3nt: TGTGCCAGCAGCCCAGGGGGGAGGTACGATTCACCCCTCCACTTT
CDR3aa: CASSPGGRYDSPLHF
v_gene: TRBV7-2
abundance: once
j_gene: TRBJ1-6
d_gene: TRBD1

CDR3nt: TGTGCCAGCAGCTTAGTGGACAGGGCTACAGATACGCAGTATTTT
CDR3aa: CASSLVDRATDTQYF
v_gene: TRBV7-2
abundance: few
j_gene: TRBJ2-3
d_gene: TRBD1

CDR3nt: TGCGCCAGCAGCTCGTGGACAGGATCACGGGGAGCTTTCTTT
CDR3aa: CASSSWTGSRGAFF
v_gene: TRBV5-1
abundance: .
j_gene: TRBJ1-1
d_gene: TRBD1

CDR3nt: TGTGCCTGGAGTTCCTTCGGAGGTGAGCAGTTCTTC
CDR3aa: CAWSSFGGEQFF
v_gene: TRBV30
abundance: .
j_gene: TRBJ2-1
d_gene: .

CDR3nt: TGTGCCAGCAGCCAACAGGGGGCACTTAACACTGAAGCTTTCTTT
CDR3aa: CASSQQGALNTEAFF
v_gene: TRBV7-2
abundance: .
j_gene: TRBJ1-1
d_gene: TRBD1

CDR3nt: TGTGCCAGCACCCGACGGAGGGAGAGGAATTCACCCCTCCACTTT
CDR3aa: CASTRRRERNSPLHF
v_gene: TRBV2
abundance: few
j_gene: TRBJ1-6
d_gene: .

CDR3nt: TGTGCCAGCGCCACTAGCGGGGGGACCTACGAGCAGTACTTC
CDR3aa: CASATSGGTYEQYF
v_gene: TRBV28
abundance: few
j_gene: TRBJ2-7
d_gene: TRBD2

CDR3nt: TGTGCCAGCAGCTTAATGAGTCAGCCGGGGTACGAGCAGTACTTC
CDR3aa: CASSLMSQPGYEQYF
v_gene: TRBV7-6
abundance: .
j_gene: TRBJ2-7
d_gene: .

CDR3nt: TGTGCCAGCAGTGGGACAGTAAACACTGAAGCTTTCTTT
CDR3aa: CASSGTVNTEAFF
v_gene: TRBV27
abundance: few
j_gene: TRBJ1-1
d_gene: TRBD1

CDR3nt: TGTGCCAGCAGTCTAAGCAGGAGAGGGTACACTGAAGCTTTCTTT
CDR3aa: CASSLSRRGYTEAFF
v_gene: TRBV27
abundance: .
j_gene: TRBJ1-1
d_gene: .

CDR3nt: TGCGCCAGCAGCGAGACAGTAATGAACACTGAAGCTTTCTTT
CDR3aa: CASSETVMNTEAFF
v_gene: TRBV5-1
abundance: .
j_gene: TRBJ1-1
d_gene: .

CDR3nt: TGCGCCAGCAGCCAAGGCCAGGGCCACACCGGGGAGCTGTTTTTT
CDR3aa: CASSQGQGHTGELFF
v_gene: TRBV4-1
abundance: once
j_gene: TRBJ2-2
d_gene: .

CDR3nt: TGCAGTGCTAGACCCGGGACTGAAGCTTTCTTT
CDR3aa: CSARPGTEAFF
v_gene: TRBV20-1
abundance: few
j_gene: TRBJ1-1
d_gene: .

CDR3nt: TGTGCCAGTAGTCTCCTCCCGTGGAACACTGAAGCTTTCTTT
CDR3aa: CASSLLPWNTEAFF
v_gene: TRBV19
abundance: few
j_gene: TRBJ1-1
d_gene: .

CDR3nt: TGTGCCAGCAGTGGACAGGGAAGCCTGGCTAATGAAAAACTGTTTTTT
CDR3aa: CASSGQGSLANEKLFF
v_gene: TRBV2
abundance: .
j_gene: TRBJ1-4
d_gene: TRBD1

CDR3nt: TGCAGCGTCTCCCGAGGCAACACCATATATTTT
CDR3aa: CSVSRGNTIYF
v_gene: TRBV29-1
abundance: .
j_gene: TRBJ1-3
d_gene: .

CDR3nt: TGCGCCAGCAGCCAACCTAGGGACAGGGTGGGCGAGCAGTACTTC
CDR3aa: CASSQPRDRVGEQYF
v_gene: TRBV4-1
abundance: .
j_gene: TRBJ2-7
d_gene: TRBD1

CDR3nt: TGTGCCATCAGTGAGAGGAGCGGGGGTCCTTGGTACTTC
CDR3aa: CAISERSGGPWYF
v_gene: TRBV10-3
abundance: .
j_gene: TRBJ2-5
d_gene: TRBD2

CDR3nt: TGTGCCAGCAGCTTAGTCGGGACAGGGAAAACCGATGGCTACACCTTC
CDR3aa: CASSLVGTGKTDGYTF
v_gene: TRBV7-2
abundance: .
j_gene: TRBJ1-2
d_gene: TRBD1

CDR3nt: TGTGCCAGCAGCTTCAAAGCGGCCGGGACAGGGGGCAGTGAGCAGTACTTC
CDR3aa: CASSFKAAGTGGSEQYF
v_gene: TRBV11-2
abundance: few
j_gene: TRBJ2-7
d_gene: TRBD1

CDR3nt: TGTGCCAGCAGTTTCCGGGGATCCCTTGCAACTAATGAAAAACTGTTTTTT
CDR3aa: CASSFRGSLATNEKLFF
v_gene: TRBV2
abundance: .
j_gene: TRBJ1-4
d_gene: .

CDR3nt: TGTGCCAGCAGTTATTCGGGAATGAACACTGAAGCTTTCTTT
CDR3aa: CASSYSGMNTEAFF
v_gene: TRBV6-5
abundance: .
j_gene: TRBJ1-1
d_gene: .

CDR3nt: TGTGCCAGTAGTATCGGGGACAGGGCTGGAAACACCATATATTTT
CDR3aa: CASSIGDRAGNTIYF
v_gene: TRBV19
abundance: .
j_gene: TRBJ1-3
d_gene: TRBD1

CDR3nt: TGTGCCAGCAGAGATATGGGGACAGGCTTTGGGTTGAGCAATCAGCCCCAGCATTTT
CDR3aa: CASRDMGTGFGLSNQPQHF
v_gene: TRBV27
abundance: .
j_gene: TRBJ1-5
d_gene: TRBD1

CDR3nt: TGTGCCATCAATCCAGGGGGGAACACTGAAGCTTTCTTT
CDR3aa: CAINPGGNTEAFF
v_gene: TRBV10-3
abundance: .
j_gene: TRBJ1-1
d_gene: TRBD1

CDR3nt: TGCGCCAGCAGCTTAAGGACAGGGGGCCACGAGCAGTACTTC
CDR3aa: CASSLRTGGHEQYF
v_gene: TRBV5-1
abundance: .
j_gene: TRBJ2-7
d_gene: TRBD1

CDR3nt: TGTGCCAGCAGCCAGGACAGAGGGGTTGCTGAAGCTTTCTTT
CDR3aa: CASSQDRGVAEAFF
v_gene: TRBV7-2
abundance: .
j_gene: TRBJ1-1
d_gene: .

CDR3nt: TGCGCCAGCAGCCAAGATAGCGGGGACAGGGAGCTTGGCAATGAGCAGTTCTTC
CDR3aa: CASSQDSGDRELGNEQFF
v_gene: TRBV4-1
abundance: .
j_gene: TRBJ2-1
d_gene: .

CDR3nt: TGTGCCAGCAGCTTGTATGGGGCTGGGCAGGGGGCCCGCACAGATACGCAGTATTTT
CDR3aa: CASSLYGAGQGARTDTQYF
v_gene: TRBV5-6
abundance: .
j_gene: TRBJ2-3
d_gene: TRBD1

CDR3nt: TGCGCCAGCAGCCAAGAGACAGGGCGGCAAAAACTGTTTTTT
CDR3aa: CASSQETGRQKLFF
v_gene: TRBV4-1
abundance: .
j_gene: TRBJ1-4
d_gene: TRBD1

CDR3nt: TGCGCCAGCAGCCAAGAAACAACGGGGGGGAACGAGCAGTACTTC
CDR3aa: CASSQETTGGNEQYF
v_gene: TRBV4-3
abundance: .
j_gene: TRBJ2-7
d_gene: TRBD2

CDR3nt: TGTGCCAGCTCGGGACAGAATTTCTACGAGCAGTACTTC
CDR3aa: CASSGQNFYEQYF
v_gene: TRBV9
abundance: .
j_gene: TRBJ2-7
d_gene: TRBD1

CDR3nt: TGTGCCAGCAGTTTATACCAGGGGATGGGGGAAAAACTGTTTTTT
CDR3aa: CASSLYQGMGEKLFF
v_gene: TRBV27
abundance: .
j_gene: TRBJ1-4
d_gene: .

CDR3nt: TGTGCCAGCAGCTATCCGGGACAGGGGGCGCTGGGCACTGAAGCTTTCTTT
CDR3aa: CASSYPGQGALGTEAFF
v_gene: TRBV11-2
abundance: .
j_gene: TRBJ1-1
d_gene: TRBD1

CDR3nt: TGTGCCTGGGTTCTAGCGGGATTTGACAATGAGCAGTTCTTC
CDR3aa: CAWVLAGFDNEQFF
v_gene: TRBV30
abundance: .
j_gene: TRBJ2-1
d_gene: TRBD2

CDR3nt: TGTGCCAGCAGCTTTGAGGGACATCGCAGATTTTATGGCTACACCTTC
CDR3aa: CASSFEGHRRFYGYTF
v_gene: TRBV11-2
abundance: few
j_gene: TRBJ1-2
d_gene: .

CDR3nt: TGTGCCAGTAGTATCGACAGGGGGCTTGAGACCCAGTACTTC
CDR3aa: CASSIDRGLETQYF
v_gene: TRBV19
abundance: once
j_gene: TRBJ2-5
d_gene: TRBD1

CDR3nt: TGCGCCAGCAGCTACCAGGGGAACACTGAAGATTTCTTT
CDR3aa: CASSYQGNTEDFF
v_gene: TRBV5-1
abundance: .
j_gene: TRBJ1-1
d_gene: .

CDR3nt: TGTGCCAGCAGTCCAAGCCTGGGACAGGGGGCTAAAAACATTCAGTACTTC
CDR3aa: CASSPSLGQGAKNIQYF
v_gene: TRBV7-6
abundance: .
j_gene: TRBJ2-4
d_gene: TRBD1

CDR3nt: TGTGCCAGCAGCGTAGAGGTGGGGGGGCCCTACAATGAGCAGTTCTTC
CDR3aa: CASSVEVGGPYNEQFF
v_gene: TRBV9
abundance: .
j_gene: TRBJ2-1
d_gene: .

CDR3nt: TGTGCCACCAGCAGAGATATTGGCGGGGGATACAATGAGCAGTTCTTC
CDR3aa: CATSRDIGGGYNEQFF
v_gene: TRBV15
abundance: .
j_gene: TRBJ2-1
d_gene: TRBD2

CDR3nt: TGCGCCAGCAGCGGCAACAGGGGGTCTCTGAACACTGAAGCTTTCTTT
CDR3aa: CASSGNRGSLNTEAFF
v_gene: TRBV5-1
abundance: .
j_gene: TRBJ1-1
d_gene: TRBD1

CDR3nt: TGTGCCAGCAGCTTTTCGTCGGGCAATCAGCCCCAGCATTTT
CDR3aa: CASSFSSGNQPQHF
v_gene: TRBV5-6
abundance: .
j_gene: TRBJ1-5
d_gene: .

CDR3nt: TGTGCCAGCAGGGGCAGGGTCGACTATGGCTACACCTTC
CDR3aa: CASRGRVDYGYTF
v_gene: TRBV6-5
abundance: .
j_gene: TRBJ1-2
d_gene: .

CDR3nt: TGTGCCAGCAGCCAGGGGCAGCAAGAGACCCAGTACTTC
CDR3aa: CASSQGQQETQYF
v_gene: TRBV7-3
abundance: once
j_gene: TRBJ2-5
d_gene: .

CDR3nt: TGTGCCAGCAGCCCCCCATCCTACGAGCAGTACTTC
CDR3aa: CASSPPSYEQYF
v_gene: TRBV6-1
abundance: once
j_gene: TRBJ2-7
d_gene: .

CDR3nt: TGCAGCGTCGAACTAGCGGGGCTTGAGACCCAGTACTTC
CDR3aa: CSVELAGLETQYF
v_gene: TRBV29-1
abundance: .
j_gene: TRBJ2-5
d_gene: TRBD2

CDR3nt: TGTGCCAGCAGGGAGGGGACAGTTAATTCACCCCTCCACTTT
CDR3aa: CASREGTVNSPLHF
v_gene: TRBV2
abundance: few
j_gene: TRBJ1-6
d_gene: TRBD1

CDR3nt: TGTGCCAGCAGCTTAGAGCGGGGAAATGGCTACACCTTC
CDR3aa: CASSLERGNGYTF
v_gene: TRBV7-2
abundance: .
j_gene: TRBJ1-2
d_gene: .